This T cell receptor beta chain was captured in a study of Tregs in tolerant kidney transplant recipients. The protocol was immunoSEQ multiplex PCR, while the TCRdb copy is restricted to in-frame clones and leaves out a portion. This sample's table reports roughly 2,400 clones. Related graft donors supplied nonmyeloablative bone marrow transplants, and mixed chimerism was transient. This clone registers medium-sized by frequency. The read ends 3 residues before the CDR3 terminus; that terminus is restored from the germline J gene. From germline, CDR1 is ENHRY and CDR2 SYGVKD. V shed 4 bases and J 5 bases; nucleotides not matched to a gene: 4. The CDR3 runs to 15 residues.

The material sequenced was CD8+ T cells from blood (PBMCs), taken 6 months after the transplant. The chain carries TRBV10-3 and TRBJ2-3; 12 bases agree with TRBD2. The TCR sequence derives from a human patient who received a combined kidney and bone marrow transplant. The graft donor may have contributed some T cells. The sequenced part of the CDR3 DNA is TGTGCCATCAGTGCTAGCGGGAGGGCCAGAGATACG. It yields the protein CAISASGRARDT. The CDR3 reads in full as CAISASGRARDTQYF.